A selection of T cell receptor beta chains follows, all from one sample in a study of OX40 agonist ivuxolimab in advanced cancers. Assay: immunoSEQ multiplex PCR; the TCRdb copy retains only in-frame clones and omits some. This sample yields about 100,000 clones, of which approximately 90% are seen a single time; about 0.51% belongs to the top ten. Sequenced material: CD4+ or CD8+ T cells sorted from blood, taken in a trial of the OX40 agonist ivuxolimab. Every receptor here comes from an adult with an advanced solid tumor such as melanoma, head and neck, liver or kidney cancer. The CDR3 runs from the conserved cysteine through the conserved F or W. Size is omitted from some rows. Given values are once, few, many or a class for expanded clones.

J | V | size | CDR3
TRBJ2-5 | TRBV15 | . | CATSGWGQGKETQYF
TRBJ2-7 | TRBV27 | . | CASGGRGSYEQYF
TRBJ1-1 | TRBV2 | . | CASSVGAGTEAFF
TRBJ1-4 | TRBV28 | . | CASSLSRGLSNEKLFF
TRBJ1-1 | TRBV19 | . | CASTPRGQYTEAFF
TRBJ2-7 | TRBV6-5 | . | CASNPGTGRSEQYF
TRBJ2-5 | TRBV4-1 | . | CASSQPGAETQYF
TRBJ2-6 | TRBV4-2 | . | CASSQETGGQRSGANVLTF
TRBJ1-1 | TRBV6-6 | . | CASSYGQGRGNTEAFF
TRBJ2-2 | TRBV10-1 | . | CASTQETSLRAGELFF
TRBJ2-1 | TRBV6-6 | . | CASSYLRDRVYNEQFF
TRBJ2-6 | TRBV7-9 | . | CASSLNSGANVLTF
TRBJ2-5 | TRBV27 | . | CASIDRAQETQYF
TRBJ2-3 | TRBV7-9 | . | CASSLHVSDTQYF
. | TRBV4-1 | . | CASSPTWTGGANDGYEQYF
TRBJ1-5 | TRBV19 | . | CASSQGDQPQHF
TRBJ2-1 | TRBV7-2 | . | CASSLVGTYSYNEQFF
TRBJ1-2 | TRBV5-1 | few | CASSPLTGGGGYTF
TRBJ2-1 | TRBV18 | . | CASSPRGGSPSYNEQFF
TRBJ2-3 | TRBV7-2 | . | CASSYRTGATDTQYF